These T cell receptor beta chains were read from a single sample in a study of blood T cell repertoires in COVID-19. Profiling relied on immunoSEQ multiplex PCR, and the TCRdb table lists in-frame clones only, not all of them. The table lists a few hundred thousand clones, roughly nine tenths of them singletons. Sequenced sample: PBMCs or T cells enriched from blood (not recorded which). The origin of the receptors is a man aged 25 to 40 who had recovered from COVID-19. CDR3s include the opening cysteine and the closing phenylalanine or tryptophan.

v_call cdr3_aa
TRBV7-3 CASSPRATDTQYF
TRBV6-5 CASSSGTGIFGEQYF
TRBV27 CASSLSSGGGGGSNQPQHF
TRBV5-1 CASSLGQINSGANVLTF
TRBV10-1 CASSETSGRAETQYF
TRBV29-1 CSVVEGEGGYLSSYEQYF
TRBV19 CASSIRGRGNTGELFF
TRBV4-1 CASSPLRGQGASTEAFF
TRBV18 CASSPGEGGYEQYF
TRBV3-1/TRBV3-2 CASSHQGAGTGELFF
TRBV27 CASTLTGGGRVLRLAAVNEQFF
TRBV6-1 CASSEMGLGHNEQFF
TRBV4-1 CASSQAPGTDTYEQYF
TRBV19 CASSRDRSRNQPQHF
TRBV6-5 CASRTGGAYEQYF
TRBV27 CASRGTGFTTEAFF
TRBV19 CASSILAETRGEQYF